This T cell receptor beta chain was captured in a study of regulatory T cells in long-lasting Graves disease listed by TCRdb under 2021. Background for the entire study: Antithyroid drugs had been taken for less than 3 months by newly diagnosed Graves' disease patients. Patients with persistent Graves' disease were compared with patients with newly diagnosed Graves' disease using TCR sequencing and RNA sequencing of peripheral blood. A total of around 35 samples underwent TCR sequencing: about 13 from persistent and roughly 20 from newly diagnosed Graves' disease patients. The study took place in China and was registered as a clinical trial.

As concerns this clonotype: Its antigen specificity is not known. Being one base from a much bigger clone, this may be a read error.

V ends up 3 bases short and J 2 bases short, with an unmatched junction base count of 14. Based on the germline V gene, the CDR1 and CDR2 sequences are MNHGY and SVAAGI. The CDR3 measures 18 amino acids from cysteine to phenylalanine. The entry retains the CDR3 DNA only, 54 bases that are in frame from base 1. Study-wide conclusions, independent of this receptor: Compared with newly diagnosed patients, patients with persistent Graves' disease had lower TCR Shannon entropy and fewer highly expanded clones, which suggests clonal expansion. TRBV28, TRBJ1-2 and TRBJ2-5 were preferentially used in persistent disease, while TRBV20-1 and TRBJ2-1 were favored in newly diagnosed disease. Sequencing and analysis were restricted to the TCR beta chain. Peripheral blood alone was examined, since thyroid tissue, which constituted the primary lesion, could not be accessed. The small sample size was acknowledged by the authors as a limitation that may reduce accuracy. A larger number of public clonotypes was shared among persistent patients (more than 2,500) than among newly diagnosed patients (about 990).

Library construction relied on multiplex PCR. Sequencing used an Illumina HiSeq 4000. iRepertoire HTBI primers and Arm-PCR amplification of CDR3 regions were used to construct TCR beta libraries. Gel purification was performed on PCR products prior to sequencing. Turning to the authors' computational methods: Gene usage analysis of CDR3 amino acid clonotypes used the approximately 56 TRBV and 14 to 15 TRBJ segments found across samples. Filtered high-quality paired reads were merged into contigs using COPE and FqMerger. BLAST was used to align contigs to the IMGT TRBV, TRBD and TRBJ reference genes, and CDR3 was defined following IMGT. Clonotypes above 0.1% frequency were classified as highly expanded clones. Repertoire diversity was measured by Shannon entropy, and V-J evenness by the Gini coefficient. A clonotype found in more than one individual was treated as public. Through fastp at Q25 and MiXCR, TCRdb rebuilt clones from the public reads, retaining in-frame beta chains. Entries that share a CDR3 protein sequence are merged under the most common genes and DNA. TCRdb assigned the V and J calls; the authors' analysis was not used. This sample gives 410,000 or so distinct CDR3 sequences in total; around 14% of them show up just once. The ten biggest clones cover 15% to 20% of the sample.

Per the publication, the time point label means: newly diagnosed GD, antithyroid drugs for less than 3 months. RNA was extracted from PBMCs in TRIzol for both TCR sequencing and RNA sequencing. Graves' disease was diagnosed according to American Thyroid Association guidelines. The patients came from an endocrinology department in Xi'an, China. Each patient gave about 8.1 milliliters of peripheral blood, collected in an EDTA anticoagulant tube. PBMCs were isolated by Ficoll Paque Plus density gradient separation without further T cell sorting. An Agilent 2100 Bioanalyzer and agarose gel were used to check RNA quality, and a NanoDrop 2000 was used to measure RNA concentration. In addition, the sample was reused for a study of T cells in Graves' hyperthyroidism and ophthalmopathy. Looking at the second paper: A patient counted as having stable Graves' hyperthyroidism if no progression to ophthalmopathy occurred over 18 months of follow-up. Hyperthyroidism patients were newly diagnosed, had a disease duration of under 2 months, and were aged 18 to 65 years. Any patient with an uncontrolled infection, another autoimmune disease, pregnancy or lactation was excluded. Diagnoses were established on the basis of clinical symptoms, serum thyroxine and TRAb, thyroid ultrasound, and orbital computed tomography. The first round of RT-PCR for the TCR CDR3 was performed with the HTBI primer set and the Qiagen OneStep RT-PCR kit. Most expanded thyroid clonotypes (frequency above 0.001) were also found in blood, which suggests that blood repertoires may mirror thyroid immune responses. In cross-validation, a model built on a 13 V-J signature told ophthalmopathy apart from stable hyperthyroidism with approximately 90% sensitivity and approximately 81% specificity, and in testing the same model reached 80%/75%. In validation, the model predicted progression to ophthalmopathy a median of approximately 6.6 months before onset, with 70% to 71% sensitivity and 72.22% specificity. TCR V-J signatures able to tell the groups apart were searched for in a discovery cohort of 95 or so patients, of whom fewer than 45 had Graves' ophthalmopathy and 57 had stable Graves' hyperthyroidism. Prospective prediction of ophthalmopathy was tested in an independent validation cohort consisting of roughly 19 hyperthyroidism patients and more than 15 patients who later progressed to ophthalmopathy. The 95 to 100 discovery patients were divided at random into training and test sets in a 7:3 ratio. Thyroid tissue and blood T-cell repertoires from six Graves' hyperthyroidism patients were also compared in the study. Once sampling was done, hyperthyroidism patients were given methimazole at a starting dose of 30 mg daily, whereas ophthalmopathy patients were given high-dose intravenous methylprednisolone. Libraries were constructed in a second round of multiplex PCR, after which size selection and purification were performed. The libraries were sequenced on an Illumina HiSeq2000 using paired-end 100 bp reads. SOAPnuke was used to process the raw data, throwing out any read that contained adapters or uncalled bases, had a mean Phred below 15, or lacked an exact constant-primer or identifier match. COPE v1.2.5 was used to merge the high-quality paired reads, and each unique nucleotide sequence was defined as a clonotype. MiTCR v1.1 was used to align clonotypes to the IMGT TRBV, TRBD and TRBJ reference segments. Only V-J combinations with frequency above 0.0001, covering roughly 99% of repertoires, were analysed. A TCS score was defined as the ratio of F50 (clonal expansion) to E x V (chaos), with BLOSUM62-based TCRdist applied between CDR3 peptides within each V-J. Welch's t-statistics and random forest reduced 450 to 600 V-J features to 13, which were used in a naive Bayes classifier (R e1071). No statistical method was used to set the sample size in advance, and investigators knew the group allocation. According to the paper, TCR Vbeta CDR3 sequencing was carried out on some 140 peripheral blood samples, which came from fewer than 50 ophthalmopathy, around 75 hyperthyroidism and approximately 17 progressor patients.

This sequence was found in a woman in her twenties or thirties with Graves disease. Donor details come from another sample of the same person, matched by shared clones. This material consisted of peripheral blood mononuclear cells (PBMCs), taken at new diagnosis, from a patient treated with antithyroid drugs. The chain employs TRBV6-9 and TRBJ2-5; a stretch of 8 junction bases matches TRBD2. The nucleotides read TGTGCCAGCAGTTACCTGGGGAGTAGCGGGAACAGACAAGAGACCCAGTACTTC. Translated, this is CASSYLGSSGNRQETQYF.